This paragraph reports one TCR beta chain. V trimming: 5 bases; J trimming: 6 bases; junction bases outside the gene matches: 11. Germline V gene data show CDR1 as SGHDN and CDR2 as FVKESK. The length of the CDR3 is 15 residues. The data are from a study of T cell responses to AZD1222 COVID-19 vaccine. Using immunoSEQ multiplex PCR, the repertoire was profiled, and TCRdb retains in-frame clones only, with some absent. The data contain about 180,000 clones, 94% of them singletons. The chain couples TRBV14 to TRBJ1-1, with 8 bases lining up with TRBD1. The sample consisted of peripheral blood, taken 28 days after the second AZD1222 dose. This clonotype was sampled from an adult who received the AZD1222 COVID-19 vaccine. CDR3: CASSTQGVRRAEAFF. The CDR3 bases are TGTGCCAGCAGCACACAGGGGGTGCGAAGGGCTGAAGCTTTCTTT. The variable domain in full, with the rest retrieved from reference TRBV14 and TRBJ1-1, is EAGVTQFPSHSVIEKGQTVTLRCDPISGHDNLYWYRRVMGKEIKFLLHFVKESKQDESGMPNNRFLAERTGGTYSTLKVQPAELEDSGVYFCASSTQGVRRAEAFFGQGTRLTVV.